What follows are 16 T cell receptor beta chains derived from one specimen sequenced in a study of CD4 T cells in relation to SARS-CoV-2 and coronaviruses (dated by TCRdb to the early 2020s). These receptors have no known antigen. The library was generated by the immunoSEQ multiplex PCR assay. TCRdb carries this immuneACCESS record with in-frame sequences only. Its versions omit some clonotypes, under half of them owing to an unresolved V gene in the studies checked, with the rest unexplained. This sample comprises about 36,000 clones, over 60% of them detected only once. The ten largest clones take up over 20% of the sample. Sequences were obtained from memory CD4+ T cells from PBMCs, cultured in vitro. Explained via the paper, the cell subset or site label denotes: memory (non-naive) CD4+ T cells. The receptors here all came from an adult with COVID-19.

The chain combines TRBV7-9 with TRBJ2-7; the match to TRBD1 covers 9 bases. The CDR3 extends over 15 amino acids. V was pared by 0 bases and J by 7 bases, with 7 bases of the junction left unmatched. Germline V CDR1 and CDR2: SEHNR, FQNEAQ (reference sequence). For the CDR3, the DNA is TGTGCCAGCAGCTTAGCCGGGACAGGGCCATGGGAGCAGTACTTC. Its protein is CASSLAGTGPWEQYF.

This clone was seen only a few times. The chain is built from TRBV2 and TRBJ2-5; D is unresolved. V dropped 2 bases and J dropped 1 base, with 5 bases sitting between them. Germline CDR1 SNHLY, CDR2 FYNNEI. This CDR3 region has 13 residues. For the CDR3, the DNA is TGTGCCAGCAGTGAACTCGGCCAAGAGACCCAGTACTTC. It encodes CASSELGQETQYF.

The chain couples TRBV11-2 to TRBJ1-1; the match to TRBD1 covers 10 bases. The ends lost 0 bases at V and 1 base at J; junction bases unmatched: 5. This CDR3 has 17 amino acids. Germline V gene data show CDR1 as SGHAT and CDR2 as FQNNGV. The CDR3 coding sequence is TGTGCCAGCAGCTTAGATTCGGGACAGGGGTGGAACACTGAAGCTTTCTTT. Translated: CASSLDSGQGWNTEAFF.

The chain links TRBV29-1 to TRBJ1-3, with D perhaps matching TRBD1 (6 bases). CDR3 size: 13 residues. V dropped 4 bases and J dropped 6 bases, with 13 bases sitting between them. CDR1 is SQVTM, CDR2 ANQGSEA, per germline. The CDR3 reads CSVVGQLKNTIYF. CDR3 DNA sequence: TGCAGCGTTGTTGGACAGTTAAAAAACACCATATATTTT.

About this clone: One end of the junction does not line up with germline, which may come from a read error. V usage is TRBV19 and J usage is TRBJ1-5, with 8 bases identical to TRBD1. Looked up from germline, CDR1 is LNHDA and CDR2 is SQIVND (reference sequence). The length of the CDR3 is 16 residues. The CDR3 DNA reads as TGTGCCAGTAGTCTAGACAGGGGAATCGGCAATCAGCCCCAGCATTTT. Its translation is CASSLDRGIGNQPQHF. The full variable domain, rest sourced from reference TRBV19 and TRBJ1-5, is DGGITQSPKYLFRKEGQNVTLSCEQNLNHDAMYWYRQDPGQGLRLIYYSQIVNDFQKGDIAEGYSVSREKKESFPLTVTSAQKNPTAFYLCASSLDRGIGNQPQHFGDGTRLSIL.

The CDR3 here is CASSLEGGTSETQYF. The DNA for the CDR3 is TGTGCCAGCAGCTTAGAGGGTGGGACAAGCGAGACCCAGTACTTC. This chain links TRBV7-9 with TRBJ2-5; D perhaps matches TRBD1 (6 bases). Germline V CDR1 and CDR2: SEHNR, FQNEAQ (reference sequence). The CDR3 has 15 amino acids. V shed 1 base and J shed 5 bases, with 14 bases lying between them.

The gene calls are TRBV18 and TRBJ2-1; D ambiguous. Germline V gives CDR1 KGHSH, CDR2 LQKENI. Trimming left V 0 bases short and J 9 bases short, with 15 bases between. The length of the CDR3 is 15 residues. CDR3 DNA: TGTGCCAGCTCACCACCGGGCGGTCCGAAGGGTGAGCAGTTCTTC. It codes for CASSPPGGPKGEQFF.

The chain is built from TRBV7-6 and TRBJ2-6; no clear D gene. CDR1 SGHVS and CDR2 FNYEAQ come from the germline V gene. Trimming removed 1 base from V and 0 bases from J, with 13 bases in between. The CDR3 extends over 18 amino acids. The CDR3 DNA sequence: TGTGCCAGCAGCTTAGGGACCATGCCCAGCTCTGGGGCCAACGTCCTGACTTTC. This gives the protein CASSLGTMPSSGANVLTF.

The rearrangement uses TRBV6-1 and TRBJ2-7; no clear D. V dropped 2 bases and J dropped 3 bases, with 5 bases sitting between them. The CDR3 is made up of 12 amino acids. The germline V gene encodes CDR1 MNHNS and CDR2 SASEGT. CDR3 region: CASSEFRYEQYF. CDR3 nucleotides: TGTGCCAGCAGTGAATTCCGCTACGAGCAGTACTTC.

V and J are TRBV29-1 and TRBJ2-7, with a tentative D call TRBD1 (5 bases). The germline CDR1 and CDR2 sequences are SQVTM and ANQGSEA. The CDR3 contains 14 residues. Trimming took 2 bases from V and 0 from J, leaving 11 bases between them. In DNA form, the CDR3 reads TGCAGCGTTGAACTTCAGGGTAACTCCTACGAGCAGTACTTC. Translation gives CSVELQGNSYEQYF.

The table lists this clone with a few counts. The chain carries TRBV28 and TRBJ2-7; 7 bases agree with TRBD2. With 1 base clipped from V and 7 bases from J, the junction kept 7 bases outside the gene matches. Germline assignment: CDR1 MDHEN and CDR2 SYDVKM. The CDR3 loop spans 14 amino acids. CDR3 protein: CASSLYAGEKEQYF. CDR3 nucleotide sequence: TGTGCCAGCAGTTTATACGCGGGAGAAAAAGAGCAGTACTTC.

This chain joins TRBV28 and TRBJ2-5; TRBD1 or TRBD2 may be the D gene (5 bases each). CDR3 length equals 14 residues. Germline V gene data show CDR1 as MDHEN and CDR2 as SYDVKM. V was trimmed by 6 bases and J by 1 base, leaving 12 bases between them. Here the CDR3 reads CASSPTGLQETQYF. The CDR3 DNA is TGTGCCAGCAGCCCTACAGGACTCCAAGAGACCCAGTACTTC.

The V call is TRBV28, the J call TRBJ2-1; D gene uncertain. V was cut by 6 bases and J by 0 bases, with 9 bases left in between. The V gene's germline CDR1 is MDHEN and CDR2 SYDVKM. The CDR3 contains 14 residues. The CDR3 reads CASSPTSSYNEQFF. Here the CDR3 DNA reads TGTGCCAGCAGCCCAACGAGCTCCTACAATGAGCAGTTCTTC.

The chain carries TRBV19 and TRBJ1-3; 8 nucleotides line up with TRBD1. This CDR3 is built from 15 residues. Losses at the gene ends were 7 bases for V and 4 bases for J; bases not matched to a gene: 9. Germline CDR1 is LNHDA and CDR2 is SQIVND (reference sequence). The CDR3 coding sequence is TGTGCCAGTAAAACGGGACAGGCTATCGGAAACACCATATATTTT. This encodes CASKTGQAIGNTIYF.

The chain's CDR3 is CASSYGTGFEAFF. CDR3 DNA: TGTGCCAGCAGTTACGGTACAGGGTTTGAAGCTTTCTTT. The chain carries TRBV6-2 or TRBV6-3 and TRBJ1-1; perhaps TRBD1 as D (6 bases). Germline assignment: CDR1 MNHEY and CDR2 SVGEGT. Trimming took off 2 bases at V and 7 bases at J, with 11 bases between the two ends. This CDR3 contains 13 residues.

By sample fraction, this clone is medium-sized. The chain recombines TRBV5-1 with TRBJ2-5, with 7 bases that match TRBD2. The CDR3 consists of 14 residues. The junction had 0 bases not matched to a gene; V was cut back by 0 bases and J by 1 base. From germline, CDR1 is SGHRS and CDR2 YFSETQ. The chain's CDR3 is CASSLGLAQETQYF. The CDR3 nucleotides are TGCGCCAGCAGCTTGGGACTAGCCCAAGAGACCCAGTACTTC.